In its sample, the clone carrying this T cell receptor (beta chain) was seen a few times. The antigen is unknown. These data originate in a study of T cell repertoires in cytomegalovirus infection. Study background: CMV epitopes in the study were HLA-C-restricted (recently identified) and HLA-B-restricted (well studied). Both a matching HLA type and CMV infection were indicated by public TCR beta signatures. Study-level results: Identification of carriers of CMV plus the relevant HLA was achieved through cumulative public TCR beta family frequency. The response measured ex vivo was dominated by TCR beta clonotypes (HLA-C-restricted and CMV-specific).

TCRdb re-analysed the reads in MiXCR, keeping a single row per CDR3 protein. The sample yields roughly 920,000 distinct CDR3 sequences, about 33% seen once. The CDR3 extends over 15 amino acids. Germline loops: CDR1 LGHNT, CDR2 FRNRAP. V lost 7 bases and J lost 2, with 15 bases in between. Sequencing used cultured CD8+ T cells from PBMCs, obtained from culture after CMV antigen stimulation. The clonotype originates from a human donor in good health (CMV status not recorded). Some clones in this sample may be carry-over from other donors' samples. The chain combines TRBV12-5 with TRBJ2-1, with D unresolved. The CDR3 DNA sequence: TGTGCTAGTGCCCTCGACGGCAGGCCCTACAATGAGCAGTTCTTC. It specifies CASALDGRPYNEQFF.